This TCR beta chain was observed in a study of cytomegalovirus exposure and HLA in healthy donors. This CDR3 is built from 15 residues. Germline V gene sequence: CDR1 MNHNS, CDR2 SASEGT. Trimming removed 5 bases at V and 8 bases at J, with 21 bases between. PCR primers comprised 60 Vbeta and 13 Jbeta primers. Profiled with immunoSEQ multiplex PCR; TCRdb holds only in-frame clones, not every one. The sample lists 150,000 to 200,000 clones; more than 75% were seen once. Concerning this clone: Its target is unknown.

Whole-study findings and limits: Most TCR beta V segments were productive about 87% or about 30% of the time in an earlier analysis. The study carried out a later analysis of TCR beta sequences. It associated under 20,000 of them with specific HLA alleles at a false discovery rate of 0.05. As confirmed in vitro, a few CMV-associated chains were specific for CMV antigens. Sequencing depth across donors, presence/absence analyses assumed, was roughly uniform.

This TCR was recovered from a girl aged 2-15 years in good health and CMV-seropositive. Material for sequencing was PBMCs. This chain joins TRBV6-1 and TRBJ1-1; D is unresolved. The CDR3 protein is CASSPEGRPRGEAFF. CDR3 bases: TGTGCCAGCAGTCCAGAAGGTAGGCCACGAGGAGAAGCTTTCTTT.